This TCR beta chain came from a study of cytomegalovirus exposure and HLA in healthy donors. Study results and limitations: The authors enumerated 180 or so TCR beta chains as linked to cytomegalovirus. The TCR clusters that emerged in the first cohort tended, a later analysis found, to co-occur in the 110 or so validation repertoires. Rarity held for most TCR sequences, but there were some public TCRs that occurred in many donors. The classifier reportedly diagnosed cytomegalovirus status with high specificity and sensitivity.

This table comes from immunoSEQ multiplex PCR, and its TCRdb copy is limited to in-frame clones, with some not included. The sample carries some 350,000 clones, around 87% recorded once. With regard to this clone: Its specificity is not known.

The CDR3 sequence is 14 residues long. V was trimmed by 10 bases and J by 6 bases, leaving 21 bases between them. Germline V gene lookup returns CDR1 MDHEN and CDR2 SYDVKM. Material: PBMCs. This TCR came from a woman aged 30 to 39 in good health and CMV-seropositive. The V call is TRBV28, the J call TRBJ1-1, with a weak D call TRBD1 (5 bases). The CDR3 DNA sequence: TGTGCCACTCACCATGACAGAGACGATTCTGAAGCTTTCTTT. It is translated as CATHHDRDDSEAFF.